This T cell receptor (beta chain) was identified in a study of T cell responses to AZD1222 COVID-19 vaccine. Study in general: Analyses pooled second doses at about 4 or about 12 weeks. General study results and limits: Baseline testing showed seropositivity in only a handful of AZD1222 recipients. Spike regions recognized by vaccine-associated CD4 TCRs spanned the protein, led by 160-218 and 743-854. Repertoires in all cases were sampled only once the peak T cell response had passed.

Comments on this clone: Its matching antigen is unknown.

V lost 4 bases, J lost 6 bases, and 9 bases stayed unmatched. This CDR3 comprises 16 residues. CDR1 and CDR2 (germline): MGHDK, SYGVNS. Using immunoSEQ multiplex PCR, the repertoire was profiled, and TCRdb retains in-frame clones only, with some absent. Seen here are 120,000 to 150,000 clones, about 87% observed once, and the top ten hold over 12%. This chain connects TRBV25-1 to TRBJ1-6, with 7 bases that match TRBD1. The TCR was taken from an adult in good health. Sequenced material: peripheral blood, taken on day 0 of AZD1222 vaccination. The DNA for the CDR3 is TGTGCCAGCAGTGTTGCACTTGGACAGGTTAATTCACCCCTCCACTTT. Encoded protein: CASSVALGQVNSPLHF. The whole variable domain, filled in from reference TRBV25-1 and TRBJ1-6, reads EADIYQTPRYLVIGTGKKITLECSQTMGHDKMYWYQQDPGMELHLIHYSYGVNSTEKGDLSSESTVSRIRTEHFPLTLESARPSHTSQYLCASSVALGQVNSPLHFGNGTRLTVT.